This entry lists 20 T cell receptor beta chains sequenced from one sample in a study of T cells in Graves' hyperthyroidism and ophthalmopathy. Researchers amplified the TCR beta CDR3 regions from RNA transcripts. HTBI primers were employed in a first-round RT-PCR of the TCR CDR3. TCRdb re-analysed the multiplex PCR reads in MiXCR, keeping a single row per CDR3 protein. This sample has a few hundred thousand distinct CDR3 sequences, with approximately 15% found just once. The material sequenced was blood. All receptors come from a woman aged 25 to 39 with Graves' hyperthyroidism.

The CDR3 region has the DNA TGTGCCAGCAGTGAAGACGGACTAGCGTTCGATGAGCAGTTCTTC. This codes for CASSEDGLAFDEQFF. The chain recombines TRBV6-1 with TRBJ2-1; 9 bases agree with TRBD2. V lost 1 base, J lost 8 bases, and 6 bases stayed unmatched. This CDR3 contains 15 residues. Germline CDR1 MNHNS, CDR2 SASEGT.

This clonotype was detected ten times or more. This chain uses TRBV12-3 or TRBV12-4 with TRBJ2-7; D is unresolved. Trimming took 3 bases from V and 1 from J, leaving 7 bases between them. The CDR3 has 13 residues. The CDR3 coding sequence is TGTGCCAGCAGTTTTCTCCGATCCTACGAGCAGTACTTC. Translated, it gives CASSFLRSYEQYF.

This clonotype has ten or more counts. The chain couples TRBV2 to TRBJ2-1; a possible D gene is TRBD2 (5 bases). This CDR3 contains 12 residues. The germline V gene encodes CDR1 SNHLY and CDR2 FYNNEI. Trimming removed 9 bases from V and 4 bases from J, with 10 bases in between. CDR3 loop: CASAGGYNEQFF. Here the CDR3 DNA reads TGTGCCAGTGCGGGCGGGTACAATGAGCAGTTCTTC.

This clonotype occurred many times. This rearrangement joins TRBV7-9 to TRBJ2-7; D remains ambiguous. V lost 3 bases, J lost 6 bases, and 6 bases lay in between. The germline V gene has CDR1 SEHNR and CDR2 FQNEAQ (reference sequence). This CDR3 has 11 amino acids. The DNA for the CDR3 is TGTGCCAGCAGCTTGTCATCCGAGCAGTACTTC. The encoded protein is CASSLSSEQYF.

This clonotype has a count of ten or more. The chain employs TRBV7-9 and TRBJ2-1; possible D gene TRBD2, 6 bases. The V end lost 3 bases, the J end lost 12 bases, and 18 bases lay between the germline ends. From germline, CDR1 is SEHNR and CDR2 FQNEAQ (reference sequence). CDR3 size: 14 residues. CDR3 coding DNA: TGTGCCAGCAGCTTTAATTGGGGGGAGGTCACGCAGTTCTTC. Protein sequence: CASSFNWGEVTQFF.

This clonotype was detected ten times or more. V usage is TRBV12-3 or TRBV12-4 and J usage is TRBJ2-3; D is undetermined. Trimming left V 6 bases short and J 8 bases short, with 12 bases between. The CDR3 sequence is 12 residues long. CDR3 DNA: TGTGCCAGCAGGTCCGATTTGAGTACGCAGTATTTT. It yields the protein CASRSDLSTQYF.

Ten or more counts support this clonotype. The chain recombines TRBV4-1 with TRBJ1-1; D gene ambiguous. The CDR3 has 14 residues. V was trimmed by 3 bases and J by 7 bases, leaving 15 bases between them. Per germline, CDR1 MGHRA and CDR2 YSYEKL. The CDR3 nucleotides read TGCGCCAGCAGCCAGGTGTTGCGCAGGCATGAAGCTTTCTTT. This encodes CASSQVLRRHEAFF.

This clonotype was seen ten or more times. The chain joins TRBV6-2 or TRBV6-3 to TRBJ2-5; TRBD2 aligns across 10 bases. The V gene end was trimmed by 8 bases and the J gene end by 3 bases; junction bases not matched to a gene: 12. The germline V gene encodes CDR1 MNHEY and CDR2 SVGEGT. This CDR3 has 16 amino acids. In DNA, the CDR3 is TGTGCCAGCCTACTAGCGGGAACAGGGGGTAAAGAGACCCAGTACTTC. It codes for CASLLAGTGGKETQYF.

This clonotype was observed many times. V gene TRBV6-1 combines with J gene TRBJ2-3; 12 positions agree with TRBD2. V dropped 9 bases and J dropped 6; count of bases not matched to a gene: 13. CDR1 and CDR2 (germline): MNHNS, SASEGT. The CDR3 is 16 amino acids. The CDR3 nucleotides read TGTGCCAGTCTGCCCGACGGACTAGCGGGGAGGGATACGCAGTATTTT. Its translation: CASLPDGLAGRDTQYF.

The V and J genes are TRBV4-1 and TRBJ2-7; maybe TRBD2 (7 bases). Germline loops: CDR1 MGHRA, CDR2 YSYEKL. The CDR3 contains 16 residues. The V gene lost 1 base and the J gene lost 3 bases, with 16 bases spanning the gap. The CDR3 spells CASSQAPGEGLYEQYF. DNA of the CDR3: TGCGCCAGCAGCCAAGCCCCAGGGGAGGGGCTCTACGAGCAGTACTTC.

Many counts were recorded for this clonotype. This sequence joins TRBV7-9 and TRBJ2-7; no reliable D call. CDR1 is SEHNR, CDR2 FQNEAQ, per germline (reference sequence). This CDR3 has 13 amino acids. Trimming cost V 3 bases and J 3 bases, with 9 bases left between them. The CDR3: CASSFWLDYEQYF. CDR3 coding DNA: TGTGCCAGCAGCTTTTGGCTAGACTACGAGCAGTACTTC.

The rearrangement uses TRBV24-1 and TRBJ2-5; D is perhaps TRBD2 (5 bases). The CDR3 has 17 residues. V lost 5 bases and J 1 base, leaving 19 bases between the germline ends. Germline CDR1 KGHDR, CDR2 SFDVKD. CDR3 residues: CATSGPTLRTSQETQYF. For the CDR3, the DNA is TGTGCCACCAGTGGGCCGACGCTCAGGACTTCCCAAGAGACCCAGTACTTC.

Here the CDR3 DNA reads TGTGCCAGCAATGGACAGGGAGCCAATCAGCCCCAGCATTTT. Translated, it gives CASNGQGANQPQHF. The V and J genes are TRBV28 and TRBJ1-5; TRBD1 matches at 8 bases. The V segment lost 7 bases and the J segment 3 bases; nucleotides outside the gene matches: 5. CDR1 and CDR2 from the germline V gene are MDHEN and SYDVKM. This CDR3 is built from 14 residues.

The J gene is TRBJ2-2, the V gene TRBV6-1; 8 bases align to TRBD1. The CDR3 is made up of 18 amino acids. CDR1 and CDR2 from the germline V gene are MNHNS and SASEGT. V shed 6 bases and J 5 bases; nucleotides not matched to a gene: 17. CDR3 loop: CASRLPLLLDRVTGELFF. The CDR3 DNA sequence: TGTGCCAGCAGACTCCCGTTACTTTTGGACAGGGTTACCGGGGAGCTGTTTTTT.

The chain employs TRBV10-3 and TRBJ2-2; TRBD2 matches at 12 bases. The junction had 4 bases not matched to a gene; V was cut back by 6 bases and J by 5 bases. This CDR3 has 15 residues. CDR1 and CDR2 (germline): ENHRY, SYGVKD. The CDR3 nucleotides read TGTGCCATCAGGGGACTAGCGGGTGAAACCGGGGAGCTGTTTTTT. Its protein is CAIRGLAGETGELFF.

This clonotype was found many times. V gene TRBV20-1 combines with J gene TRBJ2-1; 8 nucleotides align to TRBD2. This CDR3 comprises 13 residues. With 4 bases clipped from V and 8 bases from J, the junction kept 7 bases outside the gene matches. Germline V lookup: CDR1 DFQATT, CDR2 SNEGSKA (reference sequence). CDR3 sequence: CSAIAGLGDEQFF. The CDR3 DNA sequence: TGCAGTGCTATAGCGGGACTCGGCGATGAGCAGTTCTTC.

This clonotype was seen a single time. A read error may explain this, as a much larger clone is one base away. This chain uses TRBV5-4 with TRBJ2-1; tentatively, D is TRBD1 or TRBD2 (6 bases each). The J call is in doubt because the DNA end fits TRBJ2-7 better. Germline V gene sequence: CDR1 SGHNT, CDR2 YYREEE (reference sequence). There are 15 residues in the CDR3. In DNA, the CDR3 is TGTGCCAGCAGCTTGGGTAGGCGGGACACCAATGAGCAGTACTTC. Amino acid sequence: CASSLGRRDTNEQYF.

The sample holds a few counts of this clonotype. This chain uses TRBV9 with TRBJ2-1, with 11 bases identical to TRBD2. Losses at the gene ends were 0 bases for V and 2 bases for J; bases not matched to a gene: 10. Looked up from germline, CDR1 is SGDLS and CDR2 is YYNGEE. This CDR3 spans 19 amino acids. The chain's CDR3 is CASSVAPPTSGSAYNEQFF. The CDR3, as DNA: TGTGCCAGCAGCGTAGCTCCCCCTACTAGCGGGAGTGCCTACAATGAGCAGTTCTTC.

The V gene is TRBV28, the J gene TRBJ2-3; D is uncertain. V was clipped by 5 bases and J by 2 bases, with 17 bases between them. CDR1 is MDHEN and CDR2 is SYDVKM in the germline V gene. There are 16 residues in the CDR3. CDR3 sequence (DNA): TGTGCCAGCAGTCGACCAACGCATGGCAACACAGATACGCAGTATTTT. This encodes CASSRPTHGNTDTQYF.

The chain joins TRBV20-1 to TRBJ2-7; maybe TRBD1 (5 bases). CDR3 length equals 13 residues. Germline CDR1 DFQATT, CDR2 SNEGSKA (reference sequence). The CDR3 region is CGAVSFSSYEQYF. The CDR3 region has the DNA TGCGGGGCCGTGAGCTTTAGTTCCTACGAGCAGTACTTC.